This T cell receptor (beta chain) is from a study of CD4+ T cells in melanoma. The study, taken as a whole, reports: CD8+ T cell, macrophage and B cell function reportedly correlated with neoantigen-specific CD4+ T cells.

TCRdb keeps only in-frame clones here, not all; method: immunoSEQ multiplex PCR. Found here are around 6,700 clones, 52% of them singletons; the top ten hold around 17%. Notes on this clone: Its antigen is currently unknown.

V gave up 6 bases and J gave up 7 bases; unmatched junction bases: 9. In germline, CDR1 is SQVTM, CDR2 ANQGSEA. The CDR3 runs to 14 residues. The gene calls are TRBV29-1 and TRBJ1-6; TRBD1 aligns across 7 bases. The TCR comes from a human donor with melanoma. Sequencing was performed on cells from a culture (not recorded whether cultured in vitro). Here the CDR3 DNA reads TGCAGCGTCCGTAAACAGGGGACAAATTCACCCCTCCACTTT. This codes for CSVRKQGTNSPLHF.